The 18 T cell receptor beta chains presented below share a single source sample, sequenced in a study of blood T cells in healthy people across ages. The second PCR ran roughly 7 to 12 cycles with a sample-barcoded 5' primer and J-beta primers. TCRdb reanalysed the 5' RACE reads using MiXCR and keeps one entry per CDR3 protein. The sample carries 650,000 to 1,000,000 distinct CDR3 sequences, under 40% recorded once. Sequences were obtained from blood. These receptors were taken from a young man in good health.

This clonotype was counted a single time. CDR3 sequence: CASSTRRYYGYTF. The CDR3 nucleotides read TGTGCCAGTAGCACCAGACGGTACTATGGCTACACCTTC. This chain links TRBV19 with TRBJ1-2, with D hard to call. Germline V gives CDR1 LNHDA, CDR2 SQIVND (reference sequence). Trimming cost V 6 bases and J 3 bases, with 11 bases left between them. The CDR3 has 13 amino acids.

V usage is TRBV5-6 and J usage is TRBJ2-1, with TRBD1 matching 11 bases. The CDR3 is 17 amino acids. V trimming: 1 base; J trimming: 6 bases; junction bases outside the gene matches: 9. Looked up from germline, CDR1 is SGHDT and CDR2 is YYEEEE. CDR3 nucleotide sequence: TGTGCCAGCAGCTTGATAGCCGGGACAGGGGGAATCAATGAGCAGTTCTTC. Protein sequence: CASSLIAGTGGINEQFF.

This clonotype has ten or more counts. This rearrangement joins TRBV7-9 to TRBJ1-1, with 9 bases that match TRBD1. In germline, CDR1 is SEHNR, CDR2 FQNEAQ (reference sequence). V gave up 5 bases and J gave up 1 base; unmatched junction bases: 8. The CDR3 has 16 residues. The CDR3 here is CASSPKGQGTNTEAFF. The CDR3 DNA reads TGTGCCAGCAGCCCCAAGGGACAGGGAACGAACACTGAAGCTTTCTTT.

This clonotype showed up many times. The J gene is TRBJ2-1, the V gene TRBV7-2; D is undetermined. Germline V gives CDR1 SGHTA, CDR2 FQGNSA. The CDR3 contains 14 residues. Trimming took off 0 bases at V and 6 bases at J, with 9 bases between the two ends. In DNA, the CDR3 is TGTGCCAGCAGCTTAGCGACTCCATCCAATGAGCAGTTCTTC. Its protein is CASSLATPSNEQFF.

The chain joins TRBV4-3 to TRBJ2-1, with a tentative D call TRBD1 (5 bases). The CDR3 contains 13 residues. Germline values: CDR1 LGHNA, CDR2 YSLEER. V shed 2 bases and J shed 9 bases, with 11 bases lying between them. The CDR3 protein is CASSQRPRGEQFF. The CDR3 bases are TGCGCCAGCAGCCAAAGGCCTAGGGGTGAGCAGTTCTTC.

This clonotype was detected ten times or more. CDR3 protein: CSATTGTSGTDTQYF. CDR3 DNA sequence: TGCAGTGCTACTACCGGGACTAGCGGCACAGATACGCAGTATTTT. This chain connects TRBV20-1 to TRBJ2-3, with 10 bases fitting TRBD2. Germline CDR1 DFQATT, CDR2 SNEGSKA (reference sequence). CDR3 length: 15 amino acids. The junction had 5 bases not matched to a gene; V was cut back by 4 bases and J by 1 base.

A few counts support this clonotype. The chain recombines TRBV5-6 with TRBJ1-2; D possibly corresponds to TRBD1 (6 bases). Trimming took 4 bases from V and 4 from J, leaving 11 bases between them. The germline V gene encodes CDR1 SGHDT and CDR2 YYEEEE. This CDR3 is built from 13 residues. The CDR3 DNA reads as TGTGCCAGCAGCCGACAGGACATCTATGGCTACACCTTC. Protein: CASSRQDIYGYTF.

This clonotype was seen once. The chain combines TRBV12-3 or TRBV12-4 with TRBJ2-3; perhaps TRBD2 as D (7 bases). The CDR3 totals 16 residues. V was clipped by 3 bases and J by 9 bases, with 22 bases between them. The CDR3 bases are TGTGCCAGCAGTTTCACCCCGACTAGGGGGGGGAAGACGCAGTATTTT. It yields the protein CASSFTPTRGGKTQYF.

In nucleotides, the CDR3 is TGCAGTGCTAGAGCCTTTGGACTAGCGGGGGACACAGATACGCAGTATTTT. Translated, it gives CSARAFGLAGDTDTQYF. This chain joins TRBV20-1 and TRBJ2-3; 13 bases agree with TRBD2. Looked up from germline, CDR1 is DFQATT and CDR2 is SNEGSKA (reference sequence). Unmatched junction bases numbered 6, after V lost 1 base and J lost 2 bases. This CDR3 has 17 amino acids.

This clonotype was seen ten or more times. The chain combines TRBV12-3 or TRBV12-4 with TRBJ1-2; a possible D gene is TRBD1 (6 bases). V lost 4 bases to trimming and J lost 7 bases, with 10 bases between them. CDR3 size: 12 residues. The CDR3 bases are TGTGCCAGCAGTTCGACAGGCGGTGGCTACACCTTC. Protein: CASSSTGGGYTF.

This clonotype was detected only a few times. V is TRBV12-3 or TRBV12-4 and J is TRBJ2-3, with D perhaps matching TRBD1 or TRBD2 (5 bases each). The ends were cut back, 5 bases at V and 1 base at J, with 13 bases in the middle. The CDR3 is made up of 15 amino acids. The CDR3 DNA reads as TGTGCCAGCAGTCTCCGGGACCTTCGCACAGATACGCAGTATTTT. It is translated as CASSLRDLRTDTQYF.

Only one count was recorded for this clonotype. The chain carries TRBV3-1 and TRBJ2-4, with D perhaps TRBD1 (6 bases). CDR3 length equals 16 residues. Germline V CDR1 and CDR2: LGHDT, YNNKEL (reference sequence). Trimming stripped 2 bases from V and 7 bases from J, with 18 bases between. The CDR3 here is CASSQTFGGGGNIQYF. CDR3 bases: TGTGCCAGCAGCCAAACTTTTGGGGGTGGGGGCAACATTCAGTACTTC. Drawing the rest from reference TRBV3-1 and TRBJ2-4, the complete variable domain is DTAVSQTPKYLVTQMGNDKSIKCEQNLGHDTMYWYKQDSKKFLKIMFSYNNKELIINETVPNRFSPKSPDKAHLNLHINSLELGDSAVYFCASSQTFGGGGNIQYFGAGTRLSVL.

This clonotype has a handful of counts. This sequence joins TRBV5-1 and TRBJ2-5; D could derive from TRBD1 or TRBD2 (5 bases each). The CDR3 spans 17 residues. With 3 bases removed from V and 0 bases from J, the gap between germline ends came to 18 bases. Germline loops: CDR1 SGHRS, CDR2 YFSETQ. As DNA, the CDR3 is TGCGCCAGCAGCTGGGGACCGCATGAATGGAACCAAGAGACCCAGTACTTC. Its translation: CASSWGPHEWNQETQYF.

This clonotype occurred many times. V is TRBV20-1 and J is TRBJ1-2; 9 nucleotides align to TRBD1. The CDR3 runs to 13 residues. Germline lookup yields CDR1 DFQATT and CDR2 SNEGSKA (reference sequence). J lost 2 bases, V lost 6 bases, and 4 bases had no gene match. CDR3 protein: CSAGDRANYGYTF. The CDR3 coding sequence is TGCAGTGCGGGGGACAGGGCCAACTATGGCTACACCTTC.

This chain uses TRBV29-1 with TRBJ1-1; perhaps TRBD1 as D (6 bases). Germline V gene data show CDR1 as SQVTM and CDR2 as ANQGSEA. The length of the CDR3 is 14 residues. V was shortened by 5 bases and J by 0 bases, with 13 bases between the two germline ends. In nucleotides, the CDR3 is TGCAGCGTTCCACAGGGTTCCATGAACACTGAAGCTTTCTTT. Its protein product is CSVPQGSMNTEAFF.

This clonotype was counted at least ten times. The gene calls are TRBV12-3 or TRBV12-4 and TRBJ1-2; TRBD1 matches 10 bases. V shed 5 bases, J shed 4 bases, and the junction held 13 bases outside the gene matches. There are 17 residues in the CDR3. CDR3 DNA sequence: TGTGCCAGCAGTATTCAGACAGGGGGCGGCTTTGGCTATGGCTACACCTTC. Translated: CASSIQTGGGFGYGYTF.

This chain joins TRBV5-6 and TRBJ2-2; tentative D call: TRBD1 (8 bases). V was pared by 0 bases and J by 3 bases, with 15 bases between. The CDR3 extends over 17 amino acids. CDR1 is SGHDT and CDR2 is YYEEEE in the germline V gene. The CDR3 bases are TGTGCCAGCAGCTTGGACAGGGGGGGTGAGGACACCGGGGAGCTGTTTTTT. Encoded protein: CASSLDRGGEDTGELFF. The variable domain in full, with the rest retrieved from reference TRBV5-6 and TRBJ2-2, is DAGVTQSPTHLIKTRGQQVTLRCSPKSGHDTVSWYQQALGQGPQFIFQYYEEEERQRGNFPDRFSGHQFPNYSSELNVNALLLGDSALYLCASSLDRGGEDTGELFFGEGSRLTVL.

This clonotype has just a few counts. The CDR3 region has the DNA TGTGCCAGCAGCCGAGGACAGGCCCACCCCACAGCTGAAGCTTTCTTT. Its translation is CASSRGQAHPTAEAFF. V and J are TRBV27 and TRBJ1-1; 7 bases line up with TRBD1. This CDR3 is built from 16 residues. CDR1 MNHEY and CDR2 SMNVEV come from the germline V gene (reference sequence). The V gene end was trimmed by 6 bases and the J gene end by 6 bases; junction bases not matched to a gene: 16.